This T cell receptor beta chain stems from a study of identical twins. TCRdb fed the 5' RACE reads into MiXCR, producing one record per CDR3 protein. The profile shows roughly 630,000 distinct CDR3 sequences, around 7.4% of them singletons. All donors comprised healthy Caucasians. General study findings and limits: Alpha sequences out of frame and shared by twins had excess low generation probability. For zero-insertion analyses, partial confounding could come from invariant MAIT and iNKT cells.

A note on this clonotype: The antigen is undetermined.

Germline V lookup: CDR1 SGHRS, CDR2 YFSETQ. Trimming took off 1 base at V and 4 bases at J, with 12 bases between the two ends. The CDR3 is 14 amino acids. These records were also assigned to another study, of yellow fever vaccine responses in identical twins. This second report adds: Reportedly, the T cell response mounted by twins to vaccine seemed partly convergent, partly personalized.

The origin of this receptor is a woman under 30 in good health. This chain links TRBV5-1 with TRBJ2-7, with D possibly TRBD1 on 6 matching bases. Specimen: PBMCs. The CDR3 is CASSLIGQLYEQYF. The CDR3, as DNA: TGCGCCAGCAGCTTGATTGGACAGCTATACGAGCAGTACTTC.